Shown below are 7 T cell receptor beta chains from a single sample sequenced in a study of cytomegalovirus exposure and HLA in healthy donors. With 60 Vbeta and 13 Jbeta primers, the PCR was carried out. Sequencing used immunoSEQ multiplex PCR; TCRdb keeps in-frame clones, though not all of them. The table includes about 130,000 clones, around two thirds detected once. Sequencing was performed on PBMCs. The origin of the receptors is a man aged 18 to 35 in good health and CMV-seropositive.

This clone was seen a handful of times. J is TRBJ1-1 and V is TRBV6-6, with unresolved D. The CDR3 consists of 15 residues. Germline CDR1 reads MNHNY; CDR2 reads SVGAGI (reference sequence). V was pared by 5 bases and J by 1 base, with 14 bases between. This CDR3 is CASSPPAERNTEAFF. DNA for the CDR3: TGTGCCAGCAGTCCCCCGGCGGAAAGGAACACTGAAGCTTTCTTT.

V usage is TRBV7-6 and J usage is TRBJ2-5, with 8 bases lining up with TRBD1. The CDR3 has 16 amino acids. V lost 3 bases to trimming and J lost 1 base; unmatched junction nucleotides: 7. Germline CDR1 SGHVS, CDR2 FNYEAQ. CDR3 nucleotides: TGTGCCAGCAGCTTGCCGGGACAGGACCTCCAAGAGACCCAGTACTTC. Translating it yields CASSLPGQDLQETQYF.

Details on this clone: The identical CDR3 is also encoded by other nucleotide sequences in the sample. The chain employs TRBV6-5 and TRBJ1-1, with D possibly matching TRBD1 (5 bases). The V end was cut by 2 bases, the J end by 5 bases, with 9 bases between. CDR1 and CDR2 from the germline V gene are MNHEY and SVGAGI. The CDR3 extends over 13 amino acids. For the CDR3, the DNA is TGTGCCAGCAGTTACGGGGGGGGGACTGAAGCTTTCTTT. Protein: CASSYGGGTEAFF.

A word on this clone: The junction does not match germline at one end; this may be a read error. J is TRBJ2-7 and V is TRBV4-1; TRBD1 matches 10 bases. The CDR3 is made up of 17 amino acids. The germline CDR1 and CDR2 sequences are MGHRA and YSYEKL. The CDR3 reads CASSPHPMGQGSYEKYF. CDR3 sequence (DNA): TGCGCCAGCAGCCCCCACCCTATGGGACAGGGGTCCTACGAGAAGTACTTC.

This sequence joins TRBV15 and TRBJ1-5; possibly TRBD1 for D (6 bases). With 4 bases removed from V and 3 bases from J, the gap between germline ends came to 10 bases. Germline CDR1 LNHNV, CDR2 YYDKDF (reference sequence). The CDR3 spans 14 residues. CDR3 in DNA: TGTGCCACCAGCACCAGGGGTTCCAATCAGCCCCAGCATTTT. Translated, it gives CATSTRGSNQPQHF.

The chain carries TRBV30 and TRBJ1-2, with a weak D call TRBD1 (5 bases). Trimming shortened V by 0 bases and J by 4 bases, and 12 bases separated the two germline ends. This CDR3 contains 14 residues. Germline CDR1 reads GTSNPN; CDR2 reads SVGIG (reference sequence). The CDR3 sequence: CAWSVRGLSYGYTF. In DNA form, the CDR3 reads TGTGCCTGGAGTGTACGGGGGTTGAGCTATGGCTACACCTTC.

V and J are TRBV4-3 and TRBJ2-7; TRBD1 matches 7 bases. V was pared by 5 bases and J by 3 bases, with 7 bases of the junction left unmatched. The CDR3 has 14 residues. The germline CDR1 and CDR2 sequences are LGHNA and YSLEER. Here the CDR3 reads CASSARTGVYEQYF. CDR3 DNA: TGCGCCAGCAGCGCGCGGACAGGCGTCTACGAGCAGTACTTC.